These T cell receptor beta chains were read from a single sample in a study of T-cell reconstitution after alpha-beta-depleted transplantation in children. TCRdb independently ran MiXCR on the PCR reads; one entry per CDR3 protein. The sample comprises 230,000 or so distinct CDR3 sequences, 9% to 10% of which are singletons, and about 4.8% rests with the top ten. This material consisted of PBMCs from the stem cell graft donor, taken from the stem cell graft. All receptors come from a human donor who donated a stem cell graft to a child with SCID. CDR3s include the opening cysteine and the closing phenylalanine or tryptophan. A D gene is named only where the DNA matches it firmly. Not all rows give a size; the values are once, few, many and, for expanded clones, a class.

clone_size: many; cdr3_length: 15; d_call: .; v_call: TRBV6-5; j_call: TRBJ2-3; cdr3_aa: CASSYLWGATDTQYF; cdr3_nt: TGTGCCAGCAGTTATCTCTGGGGGGCGACAGATACGCAGTATTTT
clone_size: many; cdr3_length: 11; d_call: .; v_call: TRBV5-1; j_call: TRBJ2-1; cdr3_aa: CASRGKGEQFF; cdr3_nt: TGCGCCAGCAGGGGGAAAGGCGAGCAGTTCTTC
clone_size: many; cdr3_length: 14; d_call: .; v_call: TRBV14; j_call: TRBJ1-3; cdr3_aa: CASSTLLSGNTIYF; cdr3_nt: TGTGCCAGCAGTACACTCCTTTCTGGAAACACCATATATTTT
clone_size: many; cdr3_length: 15; d_call: .; v_call: TRBV6-5; j_call: TRBJ2-7; cdr3_aa: CASSYRGGRSYEQYF; cdr3_nt: TGTGCCAGCAGTTACCGTGGCGGACGCTCCTACGAGCAGTACTTC
clone_size: many; cdr3_length: 14; d_call: .; v_call: TRBV7-3; j_call: TRBJ1-6; cdr3_aa: CASSSTGLDSPLHF; cdr3_nt: TGTGCCAGCAGCTCGACAGGTCTCGATTCACCCCTCCACTTT
clone_size: many; cdr3_length: 16; d_call: TRBD2; v_call: TRBV5-1; j_call: TRBJ2-5; cdr3_aa: CASSSTLAGVKETQYF; cdr3_nt: TGCGCCAGCAGCTCCACCTTAGCGGGGGTGAAGGAGACCCAGTACTTC
clone_size: many; cdr3_length: 16; d_call: TRBD2; v_call: TRBV5-1; j_call: TRBJ2-1; cdr3_aa: CASSTGLAATYNEQFF; cdr3_nt: TGCGCCAGCAGCACCGGACTAGCTGCCACCTACAATGAGCAGTTCTTC
clone_size: many; cdr3_length: 15; d_call: .; v_call: TRBV24-1; j_call: TRBJ2-1; cdr3_aa: CATSEHSNGDGEQFF; cdr3_nt: TGTGCCACCAGTGAACACTCAAACGGGGATGGTGAGCAGTTCTTC
clone_size: many; cdr3_length: 16; d_call: .; v_call: TRBV15; j_call: TRBJ1-4; cdr3_aa: CATSRVTGATNEKLFF; cdr3_nt: TGTGCCACCAGCAGAGTAACGGGGGCCACGAATGAAAAACTGTTTTTT
clone_size: .; cdr3_length: 14; d_call: TRBD2; v_call: TRBV7-2; j_call: TRBJ2-5; cdr3_aa: CASSLGTSGGTQYF; cdr3_nt: TGTGCCAGCAGCTTAGGGACTAGCGGGGGGACCCAGTACTTC
clone_size: once; cdr3_length: 11; d_call: .; v_call: TRBV20-1; j_call: TRBJ1-4; cdr3_aa: CSASSGLKLFF; cdr3_nt: TGCAGTGCTAGTTCTGGGTTGAAACTGTTTTTT
clone_size: many; cdr3_length: 12; d_call: .; v_call: TRBV12-3/TRBV12-4; j_call: TRBJ1-1; cdr3_aa: CASSPGPVEAFF; cdr3_nt: TGTGCCAGCAGTCCCGGACCGGTAGAAGCTTTCTTT
clone_size: many; cdr3_length: 20; d_call: TRBD2; v_call: TRBV12-5; j_call: TRBJ2-2; cdr3_aa: CASGLVVPERGVENTGELFF; cdr3_nt: TGTGCTAGTGGTTTGGTAGTCCCAGAGCGGGGCGTTGAAAACACCGGGGAGCTGTTTTTT
clone_size: many; cdr3_length: 13; d_call: .; v_call: TRBV10-3; j_call: TRBJ1-4; cdr3_aa: CAISEMRNEKLFF; cdr3_nt: TGTGCCATCAGTGAAATGCGAAATGAAAAACTGTTTTTT
clone_size: few; cdr3_length: 13; d_call: TRBD1; v_call: TRBV18; j_call: TRBJ2-7; cdr3_aa: CASTGQGSHEQYF; cdr3_nt: TGTGCCAGCACGGGACAGGGTTCCCACGAGCAGTACTTC
clone_size: many; cdr3_length: 12; d_call: .; v_call: TRBV6-5; j_call: TRBJ2-1; cdr3_aa: CASSRTYNEQFF; cdr3_nt: TGTGCCAGCAGTCGAACGTACAATGAGCAGTTCTTC
clone_size: many; cdr3_length: 14; d_call: .; v_call: TRBV10-3; j_call: TRBJ2-3; cdr3_aa: CAISALTRTDTQYF; cdr3_nt: TGTGCCATCAGTGCCTTGACCCGCACAGATACGCAGTATTTT
clone_size: many; cdr3_length: 16; d_call: TRBD2; v_call: TRBV7-2; j_call: TRBJ2-3; cdr3_aa: CASSSIAGGKADTQYF; cdr3_nt: TGTGCCAGCAGCTCCATAGCGGGGGGCAAGGCAGATACGCAGTATTTT
clone_size: many; cdr3_length: 16; d_call: TRBD1; v_call: TRBV5-1; j_call: TRBJ1-1; cdr3_aa: CASSFGHRDRVTEAFF; cdr3_nt: TGCGCCAGCAGCTTTGGCCATCGGGACAGGGTCACTGAAGCTTTCTTT
clone_size: many; cdr3_length: 13; d_call: .; v_call: TRBV7-2; j_call: TRBJ2-1; cdr3_aa: CASSSPNYNEQFF; cdr3_nt: TGTGCCAGCAGCTCCCCGAATTACAATGAGCAGTTCTTC
clone_size: many; cdr3_length: 16; d_call: TRBD1; v_call: TRBV3-1; j_call: TRBJ2-7; cdr3_aa: CASSQASGTGVYEQYF; cdr3_nt: TGTGCCAGCAGCCAGGCCTCCGGGACAGGGGTCTACGAGCAGTACTTC
clone_size: many; cdr3_length: 16; d_call: TRBD1; v_call: TRBV4-1; j_call: TRBJ1-5; cdr3_aa: CASSQVGTGGNQPQHF; cdr3_nt: TGCGCCAGCAGCCAAGTTGGGACAGGGGGTAATCAGCCCCAGCATTTT
clone_size: many; cdr3_length: 15; d_call: .; v_call: TRBV20-1; j_call: TRBJ2-7; cdr3_aa: CSARDGRHKSYEQYF; cdr3_nt: TGCAGTGCTAGAGATGGGAGACACAAAAGCTACGAGCAGTACTTC
clone_size: many; cdr3_length: 15; d_call: TRBD1; v_call: TRBV19; j_call: TRBJ2-1; cdr3_aa: CASSIGQGAYNEQFF; cdr3_nt: TGTGCCAGTAGTATAGGCCAGGGGGCCTACAATGAGCAGTTCTTC
clone_size: many; cdr3_length: 15; d_call: TRBD2; v_call: TRBV20-1; j_call: TRBJ2-7; cdr3_aa: CSARVGTSGTYEQYF; cdr3_nt: TGCAGTGCTAGAGTGGGGACTAGCGGTACCTACGAGCAGTACTTC
clone_size: many; cdr3_length: 12; d_call: TRBD1; v_call: TRBV6-5; j_call: TRBJ1-6; cdr3_aa: CASSTTGEPLHF; cdr3_nt: TGTGCCAGCAGTACAACAGGGGAGCCCCTCCACTTT
clone_size: many; cdr3_length: 15; d_call: .; v_call: TRBV5-1; j_call: TRBJ1-5; cdr3_aa: CASSPVAGSNQPQHF; cdr3_nt: TGCGCCAGCAGCCCTGTAGCGGGCAGCAATCAGCCCCAGCATTTT
clone_size: many; cdr3_length: 15; d_call: TRBD1; v_call: TRBV28; j_call: TRBJ1-2; cdr3_aa: CASSSPGTAYYGYTF; cdr3_nt: TGTGCCAGCAGTTCGCCCGGGACAGCCTACTATGGCTACACCTTC
clone_size: many; cdr3_length: 19; d_call: .; v_call: TRBV3-1; j_call: TRBJ1-3; cdr3_aa: CASSQDLWVQRPSGNTIYF; cdr3_nt: TGTGCCAGCAGCCAAGATTTGTGGGTCCAGCGCCCATCTGGAAACACCATATATTTT
clone_size: many; cdr3_length: 12; d_call: .; v_call: TRBV5-1; j_call: TRBJ2-7; cdr3_aa: CASSSRSYEQYF; cdr3_nt: TGCGCCAGCAGCTCTCGTTCCTACGAGCAGTACTTC
clone_size: many; cdr3_length: 16; d_call: .; v_call: TRBV4-3; j_call: TRBJ2-2; cdr3_aa: CASSQDLSQGTGELFF; cdr3_nt: TGCGCCAGCAGCCAAGATCTTTCTCAGGGGACCGGGGAGCTGTTTTTT
clone_size: many; cdr3_length: 16; d_call: .; v_call: TRBV27; j_call: TRBJ2-1; cdr3_aa: CASSAVKGKGNNEQFF; cdr3_nt: TGTGCCAGCAGCGCAGTAAAAGGGAAAGGTAACAATGAGCAGTTCTTC
clone_size: many; cdr3_length: 15; d_call: TRBD2; v_call: TRBV18; j_call: TRBJ2-7; cdr3_aa: CASSPTSGGTYEQYF; cdr3_nt: TGTGCCAGCTCACCAACGAGCGGGGGGACCTACGAGCAGTACTTC
clone_size: many; cdr3_length: 15; d_call: .; v_call: TRBV5-1; j_call: TRBJ1-1; cdr3_aa: CASSFQDGPNTEAFF; cdr3_nt: TGCGCCAGCAGCTTCCAGGACGGACCGAACACTGAAGCTTTCTTT
clone_size: many; cdr3_length: 16; d_call: TRBD1; v_call: TRBV7-2; j_call: TRBJ1-3; cdr3_aa: CASSLDRQGSGNTIYF; cdr3_nt: TGTGCCAGCAGCTTAGACCGACAGGGCTCTGGAAACACCATATATTTT
clone_size: many; cdr3_length: 15; d_call: TRBD2; v_call: TRBV6-2/TRBV6-3; j_call: TRBJ2-7; cdr3_aa: CASMDPTGGAYEQYF; cdr3_nt: TGTGCCAGCATGGACCCCACGGGGGGAGCTTACGAGCAGTACTTC
clone_size: many; cdr3_length: 14; d_call: TRBD1; v_call: TRBV5-1; j_call: TRBJ1-2; cdr3_aa: CASSLGGQYYGYTF; cdr3_nt: TGCGCCAGCAGCCTTGGGGGACAGTACTATGGCTACACCTTC
clone_size: many; cdr3_length: 16; d_call: TRBD2; v_call: TRBV3-1; j_call: TRBJ2-1; cdr3_aa: CASSDLGLAGNNEQFF; cdr3_nt: TGTGCCAGCAGCGACCTCGGACTAGCGGGCAACAATGAGCAGTTCTTC
clone_size: .; cdr3_length: 14; d_call: .; v_call: TRBV20-1; j_call: TRBJ2-1; cdr3_aa: CSASRPMPGSEQFF; cdr3_nt: TGCAGTGCTAGCCGACCAATGCCGGGGTCTGAGCAGTTCTTC
clone_size: .; cdr3_length: 18; d_call: .; v_call: TRBV20-1; j_call: TRBJ2-1; cdr3_aa: CSALPRGPAGGSYNEQFF; cdr3_nt: TGCAGTGCCCTGCCACGAGGACCCGCAGGTGGCTCCTACAATGAGCAGTTCTTC
clone_size: many; cdr3_length: 17; d_call: .; v_call: TRBV5-1; j_call: TRBJ2-6; cdr3_aa: CASSWGSLSSGANVLTF; cdr3_nt: TGCGCCAGCAGCTGGGGGTCACTGAGCTCTGGGGCCAACGTCCTGACTTTC
clone_size: .; cdr3_length: 14; d_call: .; v_call: TRBV5-1; j_call: TRBJ1-1; cdr3_aa: CASRGSPENTEAFF; cdr3_nt: TGCGCCAGCAGGGGGTCGCCGGAGAACACTGAAGCTTTCTTT
clone_size: .; cdr3_length: 15; d_call: .; v_call: TRBV7-9; j_call: TRBJ2-7; cdr3_aa: CASSLAPRGLGEQYF; cdr3_nt: TGTGCCAGCAGCTTAGCGCCCAGGGGCCTGGGCGAGCAGTACTTC
clone_size: many; cdr3_length: 16; d_call: .; v_call: TRBV29-1; j_call: TRBJ1-2; cdr3_aa: CSVEDPKGRPNYGYTF; cdr3_nt: TGCAGCGTTGAAGATCCGAAGGGGCGCCCTAACTATGGCTACACCTTC
clone_size: many; cdr3_length: 17; d_call: .; v_call: TRBV29-1; j_call: TRBJ2-5; cdr3_aa: CSVDKSLTRGNYETQYF; cdr3_nt: TGCAGCGTTGATAAGTCACTCACCCGGGGGAATTACGAGACCCAGTACTTC
clone_size: .; cdr3_length: 11; d_call: .; v_call: TRBV12-3/TRBV12-4; j_call: TRBJ1-2; cdr3_aa: CASRGSDGYTF; cdr3_nt: TGTGCCAGCAGGGGATCAGATGGCTACACCTTC
clone_size: many; cdr3_length: 16; d_call: TRBD2; v_call: TRBV20-1; j_call: TRBJ2-1; cdr3_aa: CSAATSGGRSYNEQFF; cdr3_nt: TGCAGTGCCGCTACTAGCGGGGGAAGGTCCTACAATGAGCAGTTCTTC
clone_size: few; cdr3_length: 15; d_call: TRBD2; v_call: TRBV20-1; j_call: TRBJ2-1; cdr3_aa: CSARDSSGRADEQFF; cdr3_nt: TGCAGTGCTCGAGATTCTAGCGGGCGGGCGGATGAGCAGTTCTTC
clone_size: many; cdr3_length: 16; d_call: TRBD1; v_call: TRBV10-3; j_call: TRBJ1-1; cdr3_aa: CAISESGTGVNTEAFF; cdr3_nt: TGTGCCATCAGTGAGTCGGGGACAGGTGTGAACACTGAAGCTTTCTTT
clone_size: many; cdr3_length: 15; d_call: TRBD1; v_call: TRBV5-1; j_call: TRBJ1-1; cdr3_aa: CASSLAGGWDTEAFF; cdr3_nt: TGCGCCAGCAGCTTGGCAGGGGGCTGGGACACTGAAGCTTTCTTT